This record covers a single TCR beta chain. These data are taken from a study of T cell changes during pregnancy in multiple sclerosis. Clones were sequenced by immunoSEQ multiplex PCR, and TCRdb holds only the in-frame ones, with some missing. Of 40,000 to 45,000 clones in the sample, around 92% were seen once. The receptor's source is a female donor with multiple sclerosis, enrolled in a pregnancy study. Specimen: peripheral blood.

The CDR3 DNA reads as TGTGCCAGCAGCTTGGATAGCGGGAGTAAGTACAATGAGCAGTTCTTC. Translated: CASSLDSGSKYNEQFF. The genes are TRBV5-4 and TRBJ2-1; 9 bases line up with TRBD2. The CDR3 spans 16 residues. Germline-derived CDR1 and CDR2 are SGHNT and YYREEE (reference sequence). Trimming removed 0 bases from V and 4 bases from J; junction bases left unmatched: 5.